These 18 T cell receptor beta chains share one sample of origin, sequenced in a study of OX40 agonist ivuxolimab in advanced cancers. Libraries were made using the immunoSEQ multiplex PCR assay. In TCRdb, the immuneACCESS table is reduced to in-frame sequences with V and J assigned. These tables do not hold every clone; where another copy was compared, an unresolved V gene accounts for under half, and the others remain unexplained. This sample is represented by 48,000 or so clones; around nine tenths of them were singletons. Less than 2.5% of the sample belongs to the ten largest clones. The sequencing here drew on CD4+ or CD8+ T cells sorted from blood, taken in a trial of the OX40 agonist ivuxolimab. The receptors derive from an adult with an advanced solid tumor such as melanoma, head and neck, liver or kidney cancer.

V usage is TRBV6-1 and J usage is TRBJ2-5; 9 bases align to TRBD1. CDR1 and CDR2 (germline): MNHNS, SASEGT. J gave up 5 bases and V 6 bases, and 10 bases lay outside the gene matches. The CDR3 runs 15 residues. The CDR3 nucleotides read TGTGCCAGCAGCCCACCCGGACAGGGGAGGGAGACCCAGTACTTC. Translated, it gives CASSPPGQGRETQYF.

This rearrangement joins TRBV2 to TRBJ2-1, with D perhaps matching TRBD2 (6 bases). This CDR3 region has 13 residues. Deletions cut 7 bases from V and 2 bases from J, with 9 bases between. Looked up from germline, CDR1 is SNHLY and CDR2 is FYNNEI. CDR3 in amino acids: CASTGGTYNEQFF. The CDR3 region has the DNA TGTGCCAGCACTGGAGGGACCTACAATGAGCAGTTCTTC. Full variable domain (remainder filled in from reference TRBV2 and TRBJ2-1): EPEVTQTPSHQVTQMGQEVILRCVPISNHLYFYWYRQILGQKVEFLVSFYNNEISEKSEIFDDQFSVERPDGSNFTLKIRSTKLEDSAMYFCASTGGTYNEQFFGPGTRLTVL.

About this clone itself: In the same sample, other DNA sequences code for this CDR3. The chain joins TRBV19 to TRBJ1-1; D remains ambiguous. V was trimmed by 5 bases and J by 1 base, leaving 8 bases between them. The germline gives CDR1 LNHDA, CDR2 SQIVND (reference sequence). This CDR3 region has 13 residues. The CDR3 DNA reads TGTGCCAGTAGTTCGGGCAGGAACACTGAAGCTTTCTTT. It translates to CASSSGRNTEAFF.

This sequence joins TRBV6-6 and TRBJ2-6; D remains ambiguous. V was shortened by 0 bases and J by 4 bases, with 7 bases between the two germline ends. This CDR3 is 15 amino acids long. Per germline, CDR1 MNHNY and CDR2 SVGAGI (reference sequence). The CDR3 DNA reads TGTGCCAGCAGTTACTCGATACGGGGGGCCAACGTCCTGACTTTC. It translates to CASSYSIRGANVLTF.

The genes are TRBV6-6 and TRBJ2-2, with TRBD1 matching 8 bases. The germline V gene has CDR1 MNHNY and CDR2 SVGAGI (reference sequence). The CDR3 is made up of 14 amino acids. The V gene end was trimmed by 6 bases and the J gene end by 5 bases; junction bases not matched to a gene: 5. CDR3 sequence reads: CASRGQENTGELFF. CDR3 coding DNA: TGTGCCAGCAGGGGACAGGAAAATACCGGGGAGCTGTTTTTT.

The DNA for the CDR3 is TGTGCCATCAGCGAACAGGGGGATGAGCAGTTCTTC. Its translation: CAISEQGDEQFF. The chain links TRBV10-3 to TRBJ2-1; 8 bases map to TRBD1. The V gene end was trimmed by 6 bases and the J gene end by 8 bases; junction bases not matched to a gene: 3. Germline assignment: CDR1 ENHRY and CDR2 SYGVKD. This CDR3 region has 12 residues.

The chain uses TRBV19 and TRBJ2-1; 7 nucleotides align to TRBD2. CDR1 and CDR2 (germline): LNHDA, SQIVND (reference sequence). Unmatched junction bases numbered 5, after V lost 4 bases and J lost 2 bases. This CDR3 is built from 15 residues. The CDR3 loop reads CASSKSGAAYNEQFF. CDR3 nucleotide sequence: TGTGCCAGTAGTAAAAGCGGGGCCGCCTACAATGAGCAGTTCTTC.

V and J are TRBV5-5 and TRBJ1-3; D might be TRBD1 (6 bases). The CDR3 extends over 17 amino acids. Germline assignment: CDR1 SGHKS and CDR2 YYEKEE (reference sequence). Trimming removed 4 bases from V and 0 bases from J, with 17 bases in between. Here the CDR3 reads CASSRQAPSGSGNTIYF. The DNA for the CDR3 is TGTGCCAGCAGCCGACAGGCTCCTTCGGGCTCTGGAAACACCATATATTTT.

The chain employs TRBV2 and TRBJ1-1; 7 positions agree with TRBD1. The junction had 2 bases not matched to a gene; V was cut back by 0 bases and J by 4 bases. CDR1 and CDR2 from the germline V gene are SNHLY and FYNNEI. CDR3 length: 14 residues. Here the CDR3 DNA reads TGTGCCAGCAGTGAAGCGACAGGGAGCACTGAAGCTTTCTTT. Amino acid sequence: CASSEATGSTEAFF. Full variable domain (rest looked up from reference TRBV2 and TRBJ1-1): EPEVTQTPSHQVTQMGQEVILRCVPISNHLYFYWYRQILGQKVEFLVSFYNNEISEKSEIFDDQFSVERPDGSNFTLKIRSTKLEDSAMYFCASSEATGSTEAFFGQGTRLTVV.

This sequence joins TRBV6-1 and TRBJ1-2; maybe TRBD1 (5 bases). Germline V CDR1 and CDR2: MNHNS, SASEGT. The V end was cut by 7 bases, the J end by 2 bases, with 14 bases between. The CDR3 covers 14 residues. The CDR3 region has the DNA TGTGCCAGCACTACATCCCAGGGCAACTATGGCTACACCTTC. It codes for CASTTSQGNYGYTF.

As DNA, the CDR3 is TGTGCCATCAGTGATGGGACAGGGGTTGAAGCTTTCTTT. Protein product: CAISDGTGVEAFF. The chain combines TRBV10-3 with TRBJ1-1, with 10 bases fitting TRBD1. Trimming cost V 3 bases and J 7 bases; bases outside gene matches: 2. Per the germline V gene, CDR1 is ENHRY and CDR2 is SYGVKD. The CDR3 contains 13 residues.

V gene TRBV6-1 combines with J gene TRBJ1-2, with D perhaps matching TRBD1 (6 bases). The ends were cut back, 6 bases at V and 7 bases at J, with 15 bases in the middle. Germline loops: CDR1 MNHNS, CDR2 SASEGT. The CDR3 covers 13 residues. The chain's CDR3 is CASRGGAGVGYTF. The CDR3 nucleotides are TGTGCCAGCAGGGGGGGGGCAGGAGTTGGCTACACCTTC.

The chain joins TRBV7-2 to TRBJ2-2, with 7 bases matching TRBD1. The CDR3 runs to 14 residues. Losses at the gene ends were 5 bases for V and 6 bases for J; bases not matched to a gene: 6. Germline CDR1 and CDR2: SGHTA and FQGNSA. CDR3 coding DNA: TGTGCCAGCAGCCCGAGGACAGGCCCCGGGGAGCTGTTTTTT. Translation: CASSPRTGPGELFF.

J is TRBJ2-4 and V is TRBV5-6, with TRBD2 matching 15 bases. This CDR3 region has 18 residues. V lost 5 bases and J lost 1; bases outside the gene matches: 7. Germline loops: CDR1 SGHDT, CDR2 YYEEEE. The CDR3 reads CASSWTSGGAAAKNIQYF. For the CDR3, the DNA is TGTGCCAGCAGTTGGACTAGCGGGGGGGCAGCGGCCAAAAACATTCAGTACTTC.

The gene calls are TRBV6-5 and TRBJ1-1; D gene unclear. Germline V lookup: CDR1 MNHEY, CDR2 SVGAGI. The CDR3 has 12 residues. The V and J ends lost 8 bases and 3 bases respectively, with 10 bases between them. The CDR3 DNA is TGTGCCAGCTTCCAAGGGTACACTGAAGCTTTCTTT. Amino acid sequence: CASFQGYTEAFF.

V gene TRBV9 combines with J gene TRBJ2-5, with TRBD2 matching 11 bases. The germline V gene encodes CDR1 SGDLS and CDR2 YYNGEE. The CDR3 extends over 18 amino acids. V shed 4 bases, J shed 5 bases, and the junction held 16 bases outside the gene matches. The CDR3 spells CASSPRSQGLAARETQYF. CDR3 coding DNA: TGTGCCAGCAGCCCTCGGTCCCAGGGACTAGCGGCCCGGGAGACCCAGTACTTC. The complete variable domain, with remaining parts taken from reference TRBV9 and TRBJ2-5, reads DSGVTQTPKHLITATGQRVTLRCSPRSGDLSVYWYQQSLDQGLQFLIQYYNGEERAKGNILERFSAQQFPDLHSELNLSSLELGDSALYFCASSPRSQGLAARETQYFGPGTRLLVL.

This clone was found once. The V call is TRBV5-1, the J call TRBJ2-3, with a possible D match to TRBD2 (6 bases). The CDR3 covers 15 residues. CDR1 and CDR2 (germline): SGHRS, YFSETQ. Trimming removed 1 base at V and 1 base at J, with 10 bases between. The CDR3 DNA sequence: TGCGCCAGCAGCTTGAGGGCTAGCGGCACAGATACGCAGTATTTT. Encoded protein: CASSLRASGTDTQYF. Variable domain in full (rest from reference TRBV5-1 and TRBJ2-3): KAGVTQTPRYLIKTRGQQVTLSCSPISGHRSVSWYQQTPGQGLQFLFEYFSETQRNKGNFPGRFSGRQFSNSRSEMNVSTLELGDSALYLCASSLRASGTDTQYFGPGTRLTVL.

The rearrangement uses TRBV9 and TRBJ2-3; the match to TRBD2 covers 7 bases. The CDR3 is made up of 15 amino acids. Losses at the gene ends were 0 bases for V and 1 base for J; bases not matched to a gene: 2. The germline CDR1 and CDR2 sequences are SGDLS and YYNGEE. CDR3 nucleotide sequence: TGTGCCAGCAGCGTAGTGGGGAGGGGCACAGATACGCAGTATTTT. It specifies CASSVVGRGTDTQYF.